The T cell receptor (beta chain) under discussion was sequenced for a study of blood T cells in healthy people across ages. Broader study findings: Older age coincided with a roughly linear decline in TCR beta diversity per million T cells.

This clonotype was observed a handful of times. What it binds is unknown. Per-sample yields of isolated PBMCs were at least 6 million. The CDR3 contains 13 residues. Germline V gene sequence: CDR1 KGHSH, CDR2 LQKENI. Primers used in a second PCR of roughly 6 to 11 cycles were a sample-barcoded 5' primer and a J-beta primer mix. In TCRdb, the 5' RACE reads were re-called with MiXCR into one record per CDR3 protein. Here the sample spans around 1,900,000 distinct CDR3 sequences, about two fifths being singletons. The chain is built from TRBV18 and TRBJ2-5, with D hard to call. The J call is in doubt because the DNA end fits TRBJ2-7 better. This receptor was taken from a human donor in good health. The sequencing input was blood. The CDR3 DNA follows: TGTGCCAGCTCACTACTCTTCACGGACGAGCAGTACTTC. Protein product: CASSLLFTDEQYF.